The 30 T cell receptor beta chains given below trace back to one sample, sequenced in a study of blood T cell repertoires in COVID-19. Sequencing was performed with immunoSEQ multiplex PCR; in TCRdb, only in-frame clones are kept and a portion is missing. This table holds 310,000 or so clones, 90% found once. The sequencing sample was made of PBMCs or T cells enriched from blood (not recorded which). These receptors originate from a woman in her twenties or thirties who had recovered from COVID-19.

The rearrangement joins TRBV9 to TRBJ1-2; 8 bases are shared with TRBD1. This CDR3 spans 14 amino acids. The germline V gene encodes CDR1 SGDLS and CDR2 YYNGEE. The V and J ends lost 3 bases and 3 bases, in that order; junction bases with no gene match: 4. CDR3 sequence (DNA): TGTGCCAGCAGCGAGACAGGGGTGGACTATGGCTACACCTTC. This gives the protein CASSETGVDYGYTF.

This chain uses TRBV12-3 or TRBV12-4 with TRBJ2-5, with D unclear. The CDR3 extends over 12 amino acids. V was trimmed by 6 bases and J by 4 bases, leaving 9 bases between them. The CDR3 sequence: CASSRLGETQYF. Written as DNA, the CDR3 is TGTGCCAGCAGCCGACTTGGAGAGACCCAGTACTTC.

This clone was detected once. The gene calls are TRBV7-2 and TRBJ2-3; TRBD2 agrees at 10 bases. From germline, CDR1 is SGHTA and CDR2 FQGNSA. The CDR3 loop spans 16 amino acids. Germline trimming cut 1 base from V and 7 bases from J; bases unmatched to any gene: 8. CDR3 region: CASSLDSSGSRNTQYF. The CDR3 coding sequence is TGTGCCAGCAGCTTAGATTCTAGCGGGAGTAGAAATACGCAGTATTTT.

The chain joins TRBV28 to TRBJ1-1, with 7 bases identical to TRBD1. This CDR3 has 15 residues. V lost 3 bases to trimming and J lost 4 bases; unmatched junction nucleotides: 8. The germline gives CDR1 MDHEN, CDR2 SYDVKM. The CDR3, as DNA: TGTGCCAGCAGTTTTCAAACAGGGGTGGGCACTGAAGCTTTCTTT. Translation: CASSFQTGVGTEAFF.

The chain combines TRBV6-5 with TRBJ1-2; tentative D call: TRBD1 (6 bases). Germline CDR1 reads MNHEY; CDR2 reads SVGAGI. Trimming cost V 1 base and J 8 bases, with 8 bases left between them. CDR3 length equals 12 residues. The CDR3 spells CASSYWGQGYTF. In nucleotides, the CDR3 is TGTGCCAGCAGTTACTGGGGGCAGGGCTACACCTTC.

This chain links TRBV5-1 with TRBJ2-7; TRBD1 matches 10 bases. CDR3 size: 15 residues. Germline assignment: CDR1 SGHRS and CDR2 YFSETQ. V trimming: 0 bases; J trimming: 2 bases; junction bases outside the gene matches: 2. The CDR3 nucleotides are TGCGCCAGCAGCTTGGGACAGGGGGCGGCCTACGAGCAGTACTTC. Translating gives CASSLGQGAAYEQYF.

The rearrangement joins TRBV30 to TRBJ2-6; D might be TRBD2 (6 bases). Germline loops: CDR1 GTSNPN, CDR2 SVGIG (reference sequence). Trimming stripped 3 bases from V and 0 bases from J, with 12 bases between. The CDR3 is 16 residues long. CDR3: CAWRRRGSSGANVLTF. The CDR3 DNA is TGTGCCTGGAGACGACGGGGGAGCTCTGGGGCCAACGTCCTGACTTTC.

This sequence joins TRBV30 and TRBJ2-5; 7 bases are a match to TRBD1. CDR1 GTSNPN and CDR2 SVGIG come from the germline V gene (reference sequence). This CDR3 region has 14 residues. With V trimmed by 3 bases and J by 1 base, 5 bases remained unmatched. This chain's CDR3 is CAWRPGQSQETQYF. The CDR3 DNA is TGTGCCTGGAGACCGGGACAGTCCCAAGAGACCCAGTACTTC.

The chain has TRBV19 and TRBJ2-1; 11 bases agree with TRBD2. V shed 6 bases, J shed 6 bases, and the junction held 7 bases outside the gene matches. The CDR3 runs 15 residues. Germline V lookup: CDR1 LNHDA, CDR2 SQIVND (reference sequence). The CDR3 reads CASRVRGLAVNEQFF. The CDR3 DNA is TGTGCCAGTAGGGTCCGGGGACTAGCGGTCAATGAGCAGTTCTTC.

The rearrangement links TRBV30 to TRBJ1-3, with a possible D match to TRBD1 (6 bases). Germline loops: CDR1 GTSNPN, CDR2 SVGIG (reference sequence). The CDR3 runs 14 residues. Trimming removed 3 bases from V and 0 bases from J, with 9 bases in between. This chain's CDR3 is CAWRTGTSGNTIYF. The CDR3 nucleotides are TGTGCCTGGAGGACAGGCACCTCTGGAAACACCATATATTTT.

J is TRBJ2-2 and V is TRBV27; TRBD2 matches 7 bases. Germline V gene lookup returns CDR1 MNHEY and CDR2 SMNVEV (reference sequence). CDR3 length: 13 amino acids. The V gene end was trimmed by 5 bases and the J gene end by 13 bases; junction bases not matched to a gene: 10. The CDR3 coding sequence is TGTGCCAGCAGTCCTTCTGGGGGGGGTGGGCTGTTTTTT. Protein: CASSPSGGGGLFF.

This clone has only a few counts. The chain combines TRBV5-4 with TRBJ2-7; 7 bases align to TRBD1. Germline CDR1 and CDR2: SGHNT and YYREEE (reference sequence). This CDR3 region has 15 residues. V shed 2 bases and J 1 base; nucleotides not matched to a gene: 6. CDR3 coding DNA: TGTGCCAGCAGCTTCTCCAGACAGGGTTCCTACGAGCAGTACTTC. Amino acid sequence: CASSFSRQGSYEQYF.

This CDR3 is CAWRERQGLSNSPLHF. CDR3 bases: TGTGCCTGGAGGGAGAGACAGGGCTTGTCTAATTCACCCCTCCACTTT. The chain has TRBV30 and TRBJ1-6; 7 bases are a match to TRBD1. V was pared by 3 bases and J by 6 bases, with 11 bases of the junction left unmatched. The length of the CDR3 is 16 residues. Per the germline V gene, CDR1 is GTSNPN and CDR2 is SVGIG (reference sequence).

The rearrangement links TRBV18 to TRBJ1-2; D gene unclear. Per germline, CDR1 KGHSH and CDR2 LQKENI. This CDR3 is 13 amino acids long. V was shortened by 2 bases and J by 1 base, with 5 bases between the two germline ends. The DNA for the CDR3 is TGTGCCAGCTCACCAGGCAGTAACTATGGCTACACCTTC. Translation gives CASSPGSNYGYTF.

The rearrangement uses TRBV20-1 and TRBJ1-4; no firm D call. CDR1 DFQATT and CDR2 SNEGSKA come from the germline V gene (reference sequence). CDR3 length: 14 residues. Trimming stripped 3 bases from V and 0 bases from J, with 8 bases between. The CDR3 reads CSASRLATNEKLFF. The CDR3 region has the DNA TGCAGTGCTAGTAGACTTGCAACTAATGAAAAACTGTTTTTT.

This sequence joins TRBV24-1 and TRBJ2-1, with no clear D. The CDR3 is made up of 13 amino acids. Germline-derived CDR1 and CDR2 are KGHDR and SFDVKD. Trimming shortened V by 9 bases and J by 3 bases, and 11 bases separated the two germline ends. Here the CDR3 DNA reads TGTGCCACCTCAGTTGGTGGCTACAATGAGCAGTTCTTC. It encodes CATSVGGYNEQFF.

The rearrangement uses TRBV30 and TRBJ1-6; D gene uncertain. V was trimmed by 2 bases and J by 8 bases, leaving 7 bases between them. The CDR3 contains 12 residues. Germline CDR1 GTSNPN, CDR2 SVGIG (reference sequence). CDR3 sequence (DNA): TGTGCCTGGAGTTCAGTTGATTCACCCCTCCACTTT. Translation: CAWSSVDSPLHF.

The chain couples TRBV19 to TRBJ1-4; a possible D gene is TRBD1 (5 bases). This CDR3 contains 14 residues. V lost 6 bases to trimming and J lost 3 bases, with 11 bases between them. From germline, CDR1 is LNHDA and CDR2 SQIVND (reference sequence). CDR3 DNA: TGTGCCAGTAGCACAGGTTCCCCTAATGAAAAACTGTTTTTT. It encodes CASSTGSPNEKLFF.

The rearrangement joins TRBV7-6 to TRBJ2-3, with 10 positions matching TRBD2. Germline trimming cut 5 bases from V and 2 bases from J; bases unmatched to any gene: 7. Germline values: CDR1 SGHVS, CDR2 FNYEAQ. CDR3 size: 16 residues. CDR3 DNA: TGTGCCAGCAGCCACGGACTAGCGGAAAACACAGATACGCAGTATTTT. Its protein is CASSHGLAENTDTQYF.

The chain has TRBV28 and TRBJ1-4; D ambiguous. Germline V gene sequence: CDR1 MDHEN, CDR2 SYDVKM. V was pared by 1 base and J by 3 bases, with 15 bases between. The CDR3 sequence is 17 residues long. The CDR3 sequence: CASSLFYFRSPNEKLFF. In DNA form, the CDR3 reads TGTGCCAGCAGTTTATTTTACTTTCGGAGTCCTAATGAAAAACTGTTTTTT.

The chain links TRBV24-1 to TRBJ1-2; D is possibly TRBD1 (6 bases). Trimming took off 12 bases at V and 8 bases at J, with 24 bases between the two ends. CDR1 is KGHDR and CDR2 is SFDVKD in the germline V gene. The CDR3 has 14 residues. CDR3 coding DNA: TGTGCCCCCCGATTTAGGGGGATGGTCGTCGGCTACACCTTC. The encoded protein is CAPRFRGMVVGYTF.

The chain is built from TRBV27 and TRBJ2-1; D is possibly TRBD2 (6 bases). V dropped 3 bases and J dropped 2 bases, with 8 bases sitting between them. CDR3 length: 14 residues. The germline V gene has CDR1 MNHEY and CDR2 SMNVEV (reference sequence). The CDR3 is CASSFWGAYNEQFF. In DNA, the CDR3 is TGTGCCAGCAGTTTCTGGGGGGCCTACAATGAGCAGTTCTTC.

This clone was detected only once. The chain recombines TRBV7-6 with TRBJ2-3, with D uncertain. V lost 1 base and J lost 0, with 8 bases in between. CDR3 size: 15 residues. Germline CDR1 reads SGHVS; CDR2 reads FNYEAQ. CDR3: CASSLGGASTDTQYF. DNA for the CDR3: TGTGCCAGCAGCTTAGGCGGAGCTAGCACAGATACGCAGTATTTT. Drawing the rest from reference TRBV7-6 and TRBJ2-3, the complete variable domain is GAGVSQSPRYKVTKRGQDVALRCDPISGHVSLYWYRQALGQGPEFLTYFNYEAQQDKSGLPNDRFSAERPEGSISTLTIQRTEQRDSAMYRCASSLGGASTDTQYFGPGTRLTVL.

This chain's CDR3 is CASSLSGAGGSYEQYF. In DNA, the CDR3 is TGTGCCAGCAGCTTATCCGGGGCAGGGGGATCCTACGAGCAGTACTTC. The chain recombines TRBV7-3 with TRBJ2-7; 7 bases fit TRBD1. Per germline, CDR1 SGHTA and CDR2 FQGTGA. Trimming at V came to 2 bases and at J to 1 base, leaving 8 bases not matched to a gene. There are 16 residues in the CDR3.

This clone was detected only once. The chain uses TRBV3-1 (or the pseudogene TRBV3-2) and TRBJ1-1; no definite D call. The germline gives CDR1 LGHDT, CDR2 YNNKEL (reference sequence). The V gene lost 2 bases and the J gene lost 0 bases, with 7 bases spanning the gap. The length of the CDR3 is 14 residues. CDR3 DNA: TGTGCCAGCAGCCAACGTACAGTGAACACTGAAGCTTTCTTT. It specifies CASSQRTVNTEAFF.

The CDR3 nucleotides are TGTGCCAGTAGTATAGGGGCTAGCGGGAGTTGGGCAAGGAATGAGCAGTTCTTC. Translation: CASSIGASGSWARNEQFF. The chain uses TRBV19 and TRBJ2-1; 10 bases match TRBD2. Trimming removed 1 base from V and 7 bases from J; junction bases left unmatched: 13. Germline CDR1 and CDR2: LNHDA and SQIVND (reference sequence). The CDR3 loop spans 18 amino acids.

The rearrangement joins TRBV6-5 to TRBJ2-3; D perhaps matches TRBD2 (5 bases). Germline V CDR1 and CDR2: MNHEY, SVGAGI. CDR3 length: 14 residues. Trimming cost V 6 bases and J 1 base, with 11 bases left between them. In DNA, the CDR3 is TGTGCCAGCAGCCCAGCGGAGGGCACAGATACGCAGTATTTT. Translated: CASSPAEGTDTQYF.

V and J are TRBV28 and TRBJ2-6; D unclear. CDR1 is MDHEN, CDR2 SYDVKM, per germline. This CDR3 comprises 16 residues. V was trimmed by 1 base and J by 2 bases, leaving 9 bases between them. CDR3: CASSLSGATGANVLTF. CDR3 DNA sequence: TGTGCCAGCAGTTTATCTGGTGCGACTGGGGCCAACGTCCTGACTTTC.

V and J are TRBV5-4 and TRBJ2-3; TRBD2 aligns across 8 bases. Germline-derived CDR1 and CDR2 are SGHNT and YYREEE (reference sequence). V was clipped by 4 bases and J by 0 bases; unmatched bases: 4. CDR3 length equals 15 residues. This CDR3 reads CASSRLATSTDTQYF. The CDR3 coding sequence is TGTGCCAGCAGCAGACTAGCGACTAGCACAGATACGCAGTATTTT. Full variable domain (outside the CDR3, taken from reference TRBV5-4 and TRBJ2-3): ETGVTQSPTHLIKTRGQQVTLRCSSQSGHNTVSWYQQALGQGPQFIFQYYREEENGRGNFPPRFSGLQFPNYSSELNVNALELDDSALYLCASSRLATSTDTQYFGPGTRLTVL.

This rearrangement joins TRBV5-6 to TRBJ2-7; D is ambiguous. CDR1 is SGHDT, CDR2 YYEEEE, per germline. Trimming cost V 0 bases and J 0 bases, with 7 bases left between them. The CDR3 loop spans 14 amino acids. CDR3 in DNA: TGTGCCAGCAGCTTGGGGAGCGCCTCCTACGAGCAGTACTTC. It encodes CASSLGSASYEQYF.